These 17 T cell receptor beta chains came from one sample sequenced in a study of vaccination and CD4 T cells after COVID-19. These receptors have no known antigen. The Oncomine TCR Beta short-read assay sequenced DNA from cultured CD4+ T cells. From the PCR reads, TCRdb called clonotypes with MiXCR, one entry per CDR3 protein. The sample records around 21,000 distinct CDR3 sequences, roughly three fifths being singletons. Treatment meaning: roughly 10-day PBMC culture with coronavirus spike peptide pools or control peptides (ViraFEST assay). The source material was CD4+ T cells from blood, cultured in vitro, sampled after SARS-CoV-2 vaccination. The receptors were sampled from a human donor who had recovered from COVID-19.

The gene calls are TRBV15 and TRBJ2-1; 7 nucleotides agree with TRBD2. Looked up from germline, CDR1 is LNHNV and CDR2 is YYDKDF (reference sequence). This CDR3 is 16 amino acids long. V lost 5 bases, J lost 1 base, and 8 bases stayed unmatched. CDR3 sequence reads: CATSEVDGGSYNEQFF. The CDR3, as DNA: TGTGCCACCAGCGAAGTTGACGGGGGGTCCTACAATGAGCAGTTCTTC.

J is TRBJ2-7 and V is TRBV6-1, with D perhaps matching TRBD2 (5 bases). Germline V gene data show CDR1 as MNHNS and CDR2 as SASEGT. The CDR3 runs to 15 residues. V gave up 8 bases and J gave up 2 bases, with 19 bases separating them. CDR3 coding DNA: TGTGCCAGCTTTGCTAAACCCGGGGTTCCCTACGAGCAGTACTTC. Protein: CASFAKPGVPYEQYF.

CDR3 sequence (DNA): TGCAGTGCTAGAAGGACAGGGGGCGGCTACACCTTC. Translating it yields CSARRTGGGYTF. The rearrangement uses TRBV20-1 and TRBJ1-2, with 11 bases fitting TRBD1. The V segment lost 2 bases and the J segment 8 bases; nucleotides outside the gene matches: 1. The CDR3 spans 12 residues. Germline V gene lookup returns CDR1 DFQATT and CDR2 SNEGSKA (reference sequence).

The chain carries TRBV6-1 and TRBJ1-1, with D perhaps TRBD1 (5 bases). There are 12 residues in the CDR3. V lost 11 bases to trimming and J lost 4 bases, with 14 bases between them. Germline V gives CDR1 MNHNS, CDR2 SASEGT. Here the CDR3 reads CAVREAGTEAFF. The CDR3 DNA follows: TGTGCCGTCAGGGAGGCGGGCACTGAAGCTTTCTTT.

The chain has TRBV5-1 and TRBJ2-7; D unclear. The CDR3 runs to 14 residues. Germline V gene data show CDR1 as SGHRS and CDR2 as YFSETQ. V lost 1 base, J lost 7 bases, and 15 bases lay in between. This CDR3 reads CASSLSDLIGEQYF. CDR3 bases: TGCGCCAGCAGCTTGAGCGACCTCATCGGGGAGCAGTACTTC. The full variable domain, rest sourced from reference TRBV5-1 and TRBJ2-7, is KAGVTQTPRYLIKTRGQQVTLSCSPISGHRSVSWYQQTPGQGLQFLFEYFSETQRNKGNFPGRFSGRQFSNSRSEMNVSTLELGDSALYLCASSLSDLIGEQYFGPGTRLTVT.

The V call is TRBV20-1, the J call TRBJ2-7; tentative D call: TRBD1 (6 bases). CDR1 and CDR2 from the germline V gene are DFQATT and SNEGSKA (reference sequence). V was shortened by 5 bases and J by 3 bases, with 8 bases between the two germline ends. The CDR3 spans 11 residues. The CDR3, as DNA: TGCAGTGCTGGACAGTACTACGAGCAGTACTTC. It translates to CSAGQYYEQYF.

This clonotype came up a few times. The J gene is TRBJ1-5, the V gene TRBV19; 8 bases match TRBD1. Per the germline V gene, CDR1 is LNHDA and CDR2 is SQIVND (reference sequence). The trim removed 4 bases at V and 3 bases at J, leaving 8 bases unmatched. This CDR3 region has 16 residues. CDR3 sequence (DNA): TGTGCCAGTAGTAGCGACAGGGGCCCTAACAATCAGCCCCAGCATTTT. Protein: CASSSDRGPNNQPQHF.

This clonotype was detected only a few times. The chain has TRBV20-1 and TRBJ1-2; D is unresolved. This CDR3 region has 12 residues. V dropped 3 bases and J dropped 7 bases, with 12 bases sitting between them. Germline CDR1 DFQATT, CDR2 SNEGSKA (reference sequence). The CDR3 loop reads CSARDHSGGYTF. In nucleotides, the CDR3 is TGCAGTGCTAGGGACCATAGTGGTGGCTACACCTTC.

This chain joins TRBV7-9 and TRBJ1-1; a weak D match, TRBD1 (6 bases). This CDR3 comprises 14 residues. V dropped 3 bases and J dropped 3 bases, with 11 bases sitting between them. The germline V gene has CDR1 SEHNR and CDR2 FQNEAQ (reference sequence). The CDR3 sequence is CASSLYREDTEAFF. CDR3 DNA sequence: TGTGCCAGCAGCTTGTACAGGGAAGACACTGAAGCTTTCTTT. Full variable domain (rest looked up from reference TRBV7-9 and TRBJ1-1): DTGVSQNPRHKITKRGQNVTFRCDPISEHNRLYWYRQTLGQGPEFLTYFQNEAQLEKSRLLSDRFSAERPKGSFSTLEIQRTEQGDSAMYLCASSLYREDTEAFFGQGTRLTVV.

CDR3 bases: TGTGCCAGCAGCGATAGACAGGGGAAAGGTGGCTACACCTTC. This encodes CASSDRQGKGGYTF. V and J are TRBV7-6 and TRBJ1-2; 8 bases fit TRBD1. From germline, CDR1 is SGHVS and CDR2 FNYEAQ. The CDR3 loop spans 14 amino acids. After removal of 5 bases from V and 7 bases from J, the junction contained 9 bases not matched to a gene.

The rearrangement joins TRBV11-3 to TRBJ2-2, with 13 bases matching TRBD2. The CDR3 is 18 residues long. V lost 9 bases, J lost 5 bases, and 15 bases stayed unmatched. The germline CDR1 and CDR2 sequences are SGHNT and YENEEA. Here the CDR3 DNA reads TGTGCCAGTGGGGGGATATCGACTAGCGGGAGGAGAACCGGGGAGCTGTTTTTT. The encoded protein is CASGGISTSGRRTGELFF.

This chain joins TRBV6-2 or TRBV6-3 and TRBJ2-2; the D gene could be TRBD1 or TRBD2 (5 bases each). The V end lost 0 bases, the J end lost 4 bases, and 6 bases lay between the germline ends. CDR3 length: 14 amino acids. The germline V gene has CDR1 MNHEY and CDR2 SVGEGT. CDR3 region: CASSYSRGTGELFF. CDR3 sequence (DNA): TGTGCCAGCAGTTACTCGAGGGGCACCGGGGAGCTGTTTTTT.

The chain has TRBV6-5 and TRBJ2-1, with a possible D match to TRBD1 (5 bases). CDR3 length: 14 amino acids. Trimming pared 2 bases from V and 6 bases from J, leaving 11 bases between. Germline loops: CDR1 MNHEY, CDR2 SVGAGI. CDR3 residues: CASSYPAGPNEQFF. The CDR3 nucleotides read TGTGCCAGCAGTTACCCAGCAGGGCCCAATGAGCAGTTCTTC.

The sample holds a few counts of this clonotype. V and J are TRBV5-5 and TRBJ1-6; 9 bases map to TRBD1. V trimming: 4 bases; J trimming: 4 bases; junction bases outside the gene matches: 3. The germline V gene encodes CDR1 SGHKS and CDR2 YYEKEE (reference sequence). The CDR3 runs 15 residues. The DNA for the CDR3 is TGTGCCAGCAGCGGAGGACAGGGGTATAATTCACCCCTCCACTTT. This gives the protein CASSGGQGYNSPLHF.

V gene TRBV20-1 combines with J gene TRBJ1-5, with D possibly being TRBD1 (6 bases). The CDR3 has 16 residues. In germline, CDR1 is DFQATT, CDR2 SNEGSKA (reference sequence). Trimming removed 1 base from V and 2 bases from J, with 15 bases in between. This chain's CDR3 is CSARAGTPLRNQPQHF. The DNA of the CDR3 is TGCAGTGCTAGAGCCGGGACACCATTGCGCAATCAGCCCCAGCATTTT.

For the CDR3, the DNA is TGTGCCAGCAGTTACGGACAGGTCATCAACGAGCAGTACTTC. The encoded protein is CASSYGQVINEQYF. The V gene is TRBV28, the J gene TRBJ2-7, with 7 positions matching TRBD1. V was pared by 4 bases and J by 5 bases, with 8 bases of the junction left unmatched. Germline V gives CDR1 MDHEN, CDR2 SYDVKM. The length of the CDR3 is 14 residues.

The genes are TRBV6-2 or TRBV6-3 and TRBJ2-3, with D uncertain. The CDR3 covers 15 residues. Trimming removed 3 bases at V and 4 bases at J, with 14 bases between. Germline assignment: CDR1 MNHEY and CDR2 SVGEGT. CDR3 in DNA: TGTGCCAGCAGTTATTTCGGGCGTGGGGCAGATACGCAGTATTTT. Its translation is CASSYFGRGADTQYF.